These T cell receptor beta chains were read from a single sample in a study of T cells expressing NK-cell markers. From its re-call of the 5' RACE reads, TCRdb lists each CDR3 protein once, without DNA. This specimen shows about half a million distinct CDR3 sequences; the ten leading clones hold over 1.3%. Sequenced material: blood T cells: a sorted CD56 or NKG2C T cell subset, CD4+ or CD8+ T cells, or bulk PBMC T cells (not recorded which). Source of these receptors: a woman aged 50 to 60 in good health. The CDR3 runs from the conserved cysteine through the conserved F or W.

V gene	J gene	CDR3 protein
TRBV18	TRBJ2-1	CASSPPIRGNEQFF
TRBV12-3/TRBV12-4	TRBJ2-2	CASSRRDPWAGELFF
TRBV24-1	TRBJ2-1	CATSGSGSESYNEQFF
TRBV6-2/TRBV6-3	TRBJ2-3	CASSYSSASSTDTQYF
TRBV3-1	TRBJ2-1	CASSSLGTSGANEQFF
TRBV4-2	TRBJ2-3	CASSQDGLVNTDTQYF
TRBV18	TRBJ2-5	CASSPDTGTGGRKTQYF
TRBV7-8	TRBJ1-5	CASSLDRERFTVLSNQPQHF
TRBV6-5	TRBJ1-6	CASSYWRQGDSPLHF
TRBV4-1	TRBJ2-1	CASSQAGTSGASSYNEQFF
TRBV10-2	TRBJ1-2	CASIAGGKMSGYTF
TRBV3-1	TRBJ2-7	CASSQGTVRNYEQYF
TRBV12-3/TRBV12-4	TRBJ1-1	CASRPTGVTGRSKEAFF
TRBV2	TRBJ2-1	CASIGLGSGEQFF
TRBV7-3	TRBJ2-2	CASSPTSGITGELFF
TRBV20-1	TRBJ2-1	CSARPLEAGWNNEQFF
TRBV11-3	TRBJ2-2	CASSLVRGPTGELFF
TRBV5-6	TRBJ2-1	CASSLVSTPGNEQFF
TRBV29-1	TRBJ2-5	CSVDPPGETQYF
TRBV7-6	TRBJ2-1	CASSSRTVNEQFF
TRBV5-5	TRBJ2-1	CASSLGPKNEQFF
TRBV3-1	TRBJ2-7	CASSPRTDRLAYEQYF
TRBV5-1	TRBJ2-7	CASSLITGQPYEQYF
TRBV12-3/TRBV12-4	TRBJ1-1	CASSLERGMNTEAFF
TRBV27	TRBJ2-3	CASRSGTDTQYF
TRBV12-3/TRBV12-4	TRBJ1-2	CASSFGRGLLAGYTF
TRBV3-1	TRBJ1-1	CASSQEGLNTEAFF
TRBV3-1	TRBJ2-1	CASSQDRDSYNEQFF
TRBV27	TRBJ1-1	CASSWDVMNTEAFF
TRBV6-2/TRBV6-3	TRBJ2-5	CASSLSFAETQYF
TRBV5-1	TRBJ2-5	CASRSRVGHTETQYF
TRBV19	TRBJ2-2	CASSMGRIGPSANTGELFF
TRBV27	TRBJ1-2	CASSFGAGVLGGYTF
TRBV24-1	TRBJ2-3	CATSDATGDTQYF